The 11 T cell receptor beta chains below were found in one sample sequenced in a study of blood T cell repertoires in COVID-19. TCRdb's copy holds only in-frame clones and misses some; the assay was immunoSEQ multiplex PCR. Among over 45,000 clones listed, less than 85% were seen once. The sample consisted of peripheral blood. These receptors were collected from a human donor in a cohort sampled during active COVID-19.

The genes are TRBV15 and TRBJ2-7; D gene ambiguous. V lost 3 bases to trimming and J lost 4 bases, with 10 bases between them. The CDR3 is made up of 13 amino acids. Per the germline V gene, CDR1 is LNHNV and CDR2 is YYDKDF (reference sequence). In nucleotides, the CDR3 is TGTGCCACCAGCAGCGGCAGGAAATACGAGCAGTACTTC. Protein product: CATSSGRKYEQYF.

The V gene is TRBV24-1, the J gene TRBJ2-6, with a weak D call TRBD1 (5 bases). Germline V gives CDR1 KGHDR, CDR2 SFDVKD. The CDR3 runs to 15 residues. Trimming took 7 bases from V and 0 from J, leaving 9 bases between them. The CDR3 sequence is CATSYDSSGANVLTF. CDR3 DNA sequence: TGTGCCACCAGCTATGACAGCTCTGGGGCCAACGTCCTGACTTTC.

The DNA for the CDR3 is TGTGCCTGGAGCTCAGGGGGCCCTGGAAACACCATATATTTT. This translates into CAWSSGGPGNTIYF. V usage is TRBV30 and J usage is TRBJ1-3, with TRBD1 matching 8 bases. The junction had 3 bases not matched to a gene; V was cut back by 3 bases and J by 2 bases. Germline V gene sequence: CDR1 GTSNPN, CDR2 SVGIG (reference sequence). The CDR3 covers 14 residues.

The chain joins TRBV9 to TRBJ1-1; weak D call: TRBD1 (5 bases). The CDR3 has 13 residues. V lost 4 bases and J lost 1, with 8 bases in between. CDR1 and CDR2 from the germline V gene are SGDLS and YYNGEE. Here the CDR3 reads CASSSTGNTEAFF. As DNA, the CDR3 is TGTGCCAGCAGCTCCACAGGGAACACTGAAGCTTTCTTT.

The chain carries TRBV7-2 and TRBJ1-6; the D gene is possibly TRBD1 (6 bases). Germline values: CDR1 SGHTA, CDR2 FQGNSA. The CDR3 runs 14 residues. Trimming removed 5 bases at V and 7 bases at J, with 12 bases between. As DNA, the CDR3 is TGTGCCAGCAGCCCAGGGGTTCAAAATTCACCCCTCCACTTT. Translating gives CASSPGVQNSPLHF. The whole variable domain, filled in from reference TRBV7-2 and TRBJ1-6, reads GAGVSQSPSNKVTEKGKDVELRCDPISGHTALYWYRQSLGQGLEFLIYFQGNSAPDKSGLPSDRFSAERTGGSVSTLTIQRTQQEDSAVYLCASSPGVQNSPLHFGNGTRLTVT.

The chain carries TRBV7-9 and TRBJ1-2, with 9 nucleotides matching TRBD1. V lost 4 bases, J lost 4 bases, and 4 bases stayed unmatched. Germline CDR1 SEHNR, CDR2 FQNEAQ (reference sequence). CDR3 length: 14 residues. The CDR3 DNA is TGTGCCAGCAGCTCCCGGGACAGGGTCTATGGCTACACCTTC. The encoded protein is CASSSRDRVYGYTF.

The V gene is TRBV6-5, the J gene TRBJ1-5, with 10 positions matching TRBD1. CDR3 length equals 15 residues. J lost 5 bases, V lost 6 bases, and 7 bases had no gene match. Germline CDR1 is MNHEY and CDR2 is SVGAGI. The CDR3 DNA reads TGTGCCAGCAGGACAGGGGGCAGAACGGATCAGCCCCAGCATTTT. This sequence encodes CASRTGGRTDQPQHF.

This chain joins TRBV5-1 and TRBJ2-7, with 7 bases matching TRBD1. V was pared by 3 bases and J by 1 base, with 4 bases of the junction left unmatched. The CDR3 loop spans 14 amino acids. Germline lookup yields CDR1 SGHRS and CDR2 YFSETQ. Here the CDR3 reads CASSWRQGSYEQYF. The CDR3 region has the DNA TGCGCCAGCAGCTGGAGACAGGGTTCCTACGAGCAGTACTTC.

This sequence joins TRBV7-2 and TRBJ2-5; D gene unclear. V was shortened by 5 bases and J by 3 bases, with 25 bases between the two germline ends. Per germline, CDR1 SGHTA and CDR2 FQGNSA. This CDR3 region has 18 residues. The chain's CDR3 is CASSASRFIRGSEETQYF. Written as DNA, the CDR3 is TGTGCCAGCAGCGCTTCGCGGTTCATCCGAGGATCCGAAGAGACCCAGTACTTC. The full variable domain, its missing parts supplied by reference TRBV7-2 and TRBJ2-5, is GAGVSQSPSNKVTEKGKDVELRCDPISGHTALYWYRQSLGQGLEFLIYFQGNSAPDKSGLPSDRFSAERTGGSVSTLTIQRTQQEDSAVYLCASSASRFIRGSEETQYFGPGTRLLVL.

The chain carries TRBV5-1 and TRBJ1-6; no firm D call. Germline V gene lookup returns CDR1 SGHRS and CDR2 YFSETQ. V was cut by 2 bases and J by 5 bases, with 5 bases left in between. This CDR3 is 13 amino acids long. The CDR3 loop reads CASSLEDNSPLHF. Written as DNA, the CDR3 is TGCGCCAGCAGCTTAGAGGATAATTCACCCCTCCACTTT.

This rearrangement joins TRBV5-1 to TRBJ1-1; no definite D call. Between the trimmed V and J ends, which lost 4 bases and 6 bases, there was a span of 13 bases. This CDR3 has 13 residues. Germline V gene lookup returns CDR1 SGHRS and CDR2 YFSETQ. The CDR3 DNA reads TGCGCCAGCAGCATTGGGTTGGAGTCTGAAGCTTTCTTT. Protein product: CASSIGLESEAFF.